The table lists the clone carrying this TCR beta chain with a few counts. What it binds is not known. These data are taken from a study of blood T cells in healthy people across ages. A second about 7 to 12 cycle PCR used barcoded and J-beta primers. TCRdb passed the 5' RACE reads through MiXCR, listing each CDR3 protein once. The repertoire includes around 780,000 distinct CDR3 sequences, about a quarter of them detected once, and less than 3.5% sits in the top ten. Study-level findings and limits: Diversity estimates from one million T cells were considered underestimates.

The CDR3 is made up of 17 amino acids. Germline trimming cut 0 bases from V and 0 bases from J; bases unmatched to any gene: 4. The germline V gene has CDR1 SEHNR and CDR2 FQNEAQ (reference sequence). These same records also appear under a second study, on T cells of mothers and their children. That paper adds: Primer M1S, used in the second PCR, introduced sample barcodes and 2-4 random nucleotides.

The origin of this receptor is a boy between 10 and 17 years old in good health. Source material: blood. The chain carries TRBV7-9 and TRBJ2-5, with 10 bases fitting TRBD2. In DNA form, the CDR3 reads TGTGCCAGCAGCTTAGCGTCTAGCGGGGGTTACCAAGAGACCCAGTACTTC. Its translation: CASSLASSGGYQETQYF.